This is a list of T cell receptor beta chains from one sample in a study of blood T cell repertoires in COVID-19. Generated by immunoSEQ multiplex PCR, the TCRdb table keeps only in-frame clones and is missing some. The sample carries tens of thousands of clones, approximately 85% recorded once. Sequencing was carried out using peripheral blood. All receptors come from a man older than 75 with acute or convalescent COVID-19. Both conserved end residues are part of each CDR3. A D gene is named only where the DNA matches it firmly. Clone size is given for some rows only: seen once, a few or many times, or a class if the clone is expanded.

>TRBD1|TRBJ2-7|TRBV2|.
TGTGCCTCACAGGGGTCTGGGGGCGAGTACGAGCAGTACTTC
CASQGSGGEYEQYF
>TRBD2|TRBJ2-1|TRBV9|.
TGTGCCAGCAGCGTGCTAGCGGGAGTCTACAATGAGCAGTTCTTC
CASSVLAGVYNEQFF
>TRBD2|TRBJ2-2|TRBV18|once
TGTGCCAGCTCACCGAGGGGACCTAGCGGGACCACCGGGGAGCTGTTTTTT
CASSPRGPSGTTGELFF
>.|TRBJ2-5|TRBV5-1|.
TGCGCCAGCAGACCTAGCTTAGAGACCCAGTACTTC
CASRPSLETQYF
>TRBD1|TRBJ2-1|TRBV6-5|once
TGTGCCACCAGACGGACAGGGGGGTACAATGAGCAGTTCTTC
CATRRTGGYNEQFF
>TRBD2|TRBJ2-7|TRBV9|.
TGTGCCAGCAGCCCTCAGACTAGCGGGAGCTACGAGCAGTACTTC
CASSPQTSGSYEQYF
>.|TRBJ2-5|TRBV5-1|once
TGCGCCAGCAGCTTGGGGAATAGTGGGCAGGAGACCCAGTACTTC
CASSLGNSGQETQYF
>TRBD2|TRBJ2-7|TRBV6-5|.
TGTGCCAGCACTGCGGGGGATTCCTACGAGCAGTACTTC
CASTAGDSYEQYF
>.|TRBJ1-2|TRBV27|.
TGTGCCAGCAGTACAGGGTGGGACTATGGCTACACCTTC
CASSTGWDYGYTF
>.|TRBJ1-6|TRBV28|.
TGTGCCAGCAGTTTAGAGACAGATAATTCACCCCTCCACTTT
CASSLETDNSPLHF
>TRBD1|TRBJ2-1|TRBV7-6|.
TGTGCCAGCAGCGGCCGGGACAGGGGTTCCTACAATGAGCAGTTCTTC
CASSGRDRGSYNEQFF
>TRBD1|TRBJ1-5|TRBV3-1/TRBV3-2|.
TGTGCCAGCAGCCAAGACAGGGGGCCCAATCAGCCCCAGCATTTT
CASSQDRGPNQPQHF
>TRBD2|TRBJ2-2|TRBV3-1/TRBV3-2|.
TGTGCCAGCAGCCCCCGGGGGACTAACCAATTCACCGGGGAGCTGTTTTTT
CASSPRGTNQFTGELFF
>TRBD1|TRBJ1-3|TRBV29-1|.
TGCAGCGCCTGCCGGGACAGCTCTGGAAACACCATATATTTT
CSACRDSSGNTIYF
>.|TRBJ2-2|TRBV9|.
TGTGCCAGCAGCAAGTACCAGGGGAGATCGGCCGGGGAGCTGTTTTTT
CASSKYQGRSAGELFF
>TRBD2|TRBJ2-2|TRBV5-5|.
TGTGCCAGCAGCTTTCAGACAAGCGGGAGAAACACCGGGGAGCTGTTTTTT
CASSFQTSGRNTGELFF
>.|TRBJ1-2|TRBV6-4|.
TGTGCCAGCAGCCACCGAGGATTGGTGCGCTATACCCTCTATGGCTACACCTTC
CASSHRGLVRYTLYGYTF
>.|TRBJ1-5|TRBV6-2/TRBV6-3|few
TGTGCCAGCAGTTTAGTGGAGAATCAGCCCCAGCATTTT
CASSLVENQPQHF
>.|TRBJ2-7|TRBV7-2|.
TGTGCCAGCAGCTTAGGGCGCAGGGGCCTAGGGGACGAGCAGTACTTC
CASSLGRRGLGDEQYF
>TRBD1|TRBJ2-1|TRBV29-1|.
TGCAGCGGGGGGACAGGGACTGGCAATGAGCAGTTCTTC
CSGGTGTGNEQFF
>TRBD2|TRBJ2-1|TRBV19|.
TGTGCCAGCAACGTAGCCAGCGGGGTATACAATGAGCAGTTCTTC
CASNVASGVYNEQFF
>TRBD1|TRBJ1-2|TRBV5-6|.
TGTGCCAGCAGCCCGGACAGGGTTTACAGCTACACCTTC
CASSPDRVYSYTF
>.|TRBJ2-2|TRBV6-5|.
TGTGCCAGCAGATCGGACACCGGGGAGCTGTTTTTT
CASRSDTGELFF
>.|TRBJ2-2|TRBV6-2/TRBV6-3|.
TGTGCCAGCAGTTCACCTCCACTGAGCGGGGAGCTGTTTTTT
CASSSPPLSGELFF
>TRBD1|TRBJ2-1|TRBV6-5|.
TGTGCCAGCAGTCCCGGACAGGGGGCGCGCAATGAGCAGTTCTTC
CASSPGQGARNEQFF
>.|TRBJ2-2|TRBV4-2|.
TGTGCCAGCAGCCCCCGGGTACGACGGGGGAACACCGGGGAGCTGTTTTTT
CASSPRVRRGNTGELFF
>TRBD1|TRBJ2-7|TRBV7-2|.
TGTGCCAGCAGCAACAGCCAGGGGGCTTGGCCCTACGAGCAGTACTTC
CASSNSQGAWPYEQYF
>.|TRBJ2-5|TRBV6-2/TRBV6-3|.
TGTGCCAGCAGCCCCTTCTCCAGGGCGTTAGGAGAGACCCAGTACTTC
CASSPFSRALGETQYF
>TRBD1|TRBJ1-1|TRBV28|.
TGTGCCATTCAAACACCGGGACAGGGTACGACTGAAGCTTTCTTT
CAIQTPGQGTTEAFF
>.|TRBJ2-5|TRBV7-2|.
TGTGCCAGCAGCTTAGGGCTAGAAGAGACCCAGTACTTC
CASSLGLEETQYF
>.|TRBJ2-5|TRBV5-6|.
TGTGCCAGCAGCACATACAGGGAAGAGACCCAGTACTTC
CASSTYREETQYF
>TRBD1|TRBJ1-5|TRBV7-2|.
TGTGCCAGCAGCCCTAACAGGGGGCAGGGCAATCAGCCCCAGCATTTT
CASSPNRGQGNQPQHF
>TRBD1|TRBJ2-3|TRBV18|once
TGTGCCAGCTCACCACCCGTCGGGACAGGGGGAACTTGGGATACGCAGTATTTT
CASSPPVGTGGTWDTQYF
>.|TRBJ2-3|TRBV28|.
TGTGCCAGCAGTTTAAGACAGGGCACAGATACGCAGTATTTT
CASSLRQGTDTQYF
>.|TRBJ1-5|TRBV19|once
TGTGCCAGTAGTGAGCAATATAGCAATCAGCCCCAGCATTTT
CASSEQYSNQPQHF
>TRBD1|TRBJ1-5|TRBV28|few
TGTGCCAGCAGTTTTAGGGACAGGGGTAATCAGCCCCAGCATTTT
CASSFRDRGNQPQHF
>TRBD1|TRBJ1-2|TRBV5-8|once
TGTGCCAGCAGCTTGGCTGGGGACAGGGGTGGCTACACCTTC
CASSLAGDRGGYTF
>TRBD1|TRBJ1-2|TRBV12-3/TRBV12-4|.
TGTGCCAGCAGCCCGGACAGGGTCTATGGCTACACCTTC
CASSPDRVYGYTF
>TRBD1|TRBJ1-5|TRBV2|few
TGTGCCAGCAATGGGTTGTCCGGGACAGGGGGCCTCTCTAGCAATCAGCCCCAGCATTTT
CASNGLSGTGGLSSNQPQHF
>.|TRBJ2-3|TRBV18|.
TGTGCCAGCTCACCAGCAGGTCCGACCCGCACAGATACGCAGTATTTT
CASSPAGPTRTDTQYF
>TRBD2|TRBJ2-3|TRBV19|.
TGTGCCAGTAAGCCAGCGGGGGGGCGAGGAGATACGCAGTATTTT
CASKPAGGRGDTQYF
>TRBD1|TRBJ2-6|TRBV27|.
TGTGCCAGCAAACCGGGACAGGGATACTCTGGGGCCAACGTCCTGACTTTC
CASKPGQGYSGANVLTF
>.|TRBJ1-4|TRBV18|.
TGTGCCAGCTCACCACGACCCACGGGATCAACTAATGAAAAACTGTTTTTT
CASSPRPTGSTNEKLFF
>.|TRBJ1-1|TRBV4-1|.
TGCGCCAGCAGCCAAGTTGATATGGGCTTTTCGAACACTGAAGCTTTCTTT
CASSQVDMGFSNTEAFF
>.|TRBJ2-1|TRBV5-6|.
TGTGCCAGCAGCTTTGCGTTTGACAGAAACTACAATGAGCAGTTCTTC
CASSFAFDRNYNEQFF
>.|TRBJ1-2|TRBV7-2|.
TGTGCCAGCAGCACCGGGACATTTTATGGCTACACCTTC
CASSTGTFYGYTF
>.|TRBJ2-5|TRBV6-6|.
TGTGCCAGCTCAGTGTCGAAAGAGACCCAGTACTTC
CASSVSKETQYF